These 2 T cell receptor beta chains were all obtained from the same sample, sequenced in a study of T cells after yellow fever vaccination (dated by TCRdb to about 2019). Receptors were amplified or captured by 5' RACE. Sequencing was carried out with an Illumina NovaSeq 6000. TCRdb applied fastp at Q25 and MiXCR to the public reads, then kept only in-frame beta chains. Here each entry gathers all rows of one CDR3 protein and keeps the most common genes and DNA. Counted in this sample were some 120,000 distinct CDR3 sequences; approximately 16% of them appeared once. More than 40% of the sample is in the top ten clones. This specimen's treatment or condition label, interpreted: live attenuated yellow fever vaccine strain. The sample in question was CD8+ T cells sorted from PBMCs, obtained 5 days after the yellow fever booster vaccination. Receptors originate from a man younger than 35 who received the YFV17D yellow fever vaccine.

CDR3 in amino acids: CASSQGGQGARTGELFF. In DNA, the CDR3 is TGCGCCAGCAGCCAAGGGGGACAGGGGGCGCGTACCGGGGAGCTGTTTTTT. The chain carries TRBV4-1 and TRBJ2-2; 12 bases fit TRBD1. The junction had 5 bases not matched to a gene; V was cut back by 1 base and J by 5 bases. CDR3 length: 17 amino acids. Germline CDR1 and CDR2: MGHRA and YSYEKL.

The chain has TRBV7-9 and TRBJ2-5, with a weak D call TRBD2 (5 bases). Trimming cost V 2 bases and J 5 bases, with 18 bases left between them. The CDR3 has 16 residues. Germline values: CDR1 SEHNR, CDR2 FQNEAQ (reference sequence). The CDR3 DNA follows: TGTGCCAGCAGCTTAATGAGAAGCGGACGAGGGGAGACCCAGTACTTC. Protein product: CASSLMRSGRGETQYF.